This T cell receptor (beta chain) was captured by sequencing in a study of shared clonotypes between healthy human individuals. Whole-study results and caveats: Memory subsets generally showed lower estimated richness than naive subsets.

Note on this clone: Its antigen is undetermined.

In the study's own analysis: Filtering differed because ImmunoSEQ produced junction-only sequences that carried no quality scores. The protocol was immunoSEQ multiplex PCR, while the TCRdb copy is restricted to in-frame clones and leaves out a portion. From that table come the V and J calls and clone size; the DNA was used to work out D and trimming. The data hold roughly 2.4 million clones, with nearly 97% observed a single time. This CDR3 contains 14 residues. Germline V gene sequence: CDR1 SGHTA, CDR2 FQGNSA. The germline V and J ends were trimmed by 6 bases and 0 bases, with 12 bases remaining between them. All the donors were Caucasian adults who lived in Nashville, Tennessee.

Sequenced: naive CD4+ T cells sorted from blood. This sample's subset: CD45RA+ positively selected. This receptor was identified in a man younger than 35 in good health. The rearrangement uses TRBV7-2 and TRBJ2-7; D might be TRBD1 (6 bases). CDR3 sequence: CASRQGAISYEQYF. For the CDR3, the DNA is TGTGCCAGCAGACAGGGCGCCATCTCCTACGAGCAGTACTTC.